These 12 T cell receptor beta chains originate from one sample sequenced in a study of T cell responses to AZD1222 COVID-19 vaccine. The repertoire was sequenced with immunoSEQ multiplex PCR; TCRdb's copy has only in-frame clones and lacks some. The sample lists approximately 150,000 clones; around 84% were seen once. The material sequenced was peripheral blood, taken 28 days after the second AZD1222 dose. The origin of the receptors is an adult who received the AZD1222 COVID-19 vaccine.

J is TRBJ2-7 and V is TRBV19; D call uncertain. Germline assignment: CDR1 LNHDA and CDR2 SQIVND (reference sequence). CDR3 length: 13 residues. Trimming took 5 bases from V and 4 from J, leaving 12 bases between them. The CDR3 sequence: CASSPGYAYEQYF. CDR3 DNA: TGTGCCAGTAGTCCGGGTTACGCGTACGAGCAGTACTTC.

J is TRBJ1-5 and V is TRBV5-1, with TRBD1 matching over 7 bases. Germline CDR1 reads SGHRS; CDR2 reads YFSETQ. V lost 4 bases and J lost 6; bases outside the gene matches: 7. The CDR3 has 14 amino acids. The CDR3 DNA follows: TGCGCCAGCAGCCCGATACAGGGGAGTCAGCCCCAGCATTTT. It yields the protein CASSPIQGSQPQHF.

The rearrangement joins TRBV29-1 to TRBJ2-5; either TRBD1 or TRBD2 may fit D (5 bases each). This CDR3 has 13 residues. V was trimmed by 8 bases and J by 4 bases, leaving 17 bases between them. Germline-derived CDR1 and CDR2 are SQVTM and ANQGSEA. DNA of the CDR3: TGCAGCTTAACGGGACGAGAGGCAGAGACCCAGTACTTC. This translates into CSLTGREAETQYF. The whole variable domain, remainder taken from reference TRBV29-1 and TRBJ2-5, is SAVISQKPSRDICQRGTSLTIQCQVDSQVTMMFWYRQQPGQSLTLIATANQGSEATYESGFVIDKFPISRPNLTFSTLTVSNMSPEDSSIYLCSLTGREAETQYFGPGTRLLVL.

This clone is a singleton in its sample. The V and J genes are TRBV21-1 and TRBJ1-2. TRBV21-1 is a recognized pseudogene. This CDR3 spans 14 amino acids. CDR3 nucleotides: TGTGCCAGCAGACCCGGGACGGATGCATATGGCTACACCTTC. Its translation is CASRPGTDAYGYTF.

The J gene is TRBJ2-5, the V gene TRBV27; TRBD1 is a possible D gene (7 bases). Germline CDR1 reads MNHEY; CDR2 reads SMNVEV (reference sequence). V gave up 4 bases and J gave up 4 bases, with 10 bases separating them. The CDR3 loop spans 13 amino acids. Here the CDR3 reads CASSWRGPETQYF. CDR3 sequence (DNA): TGTGCCAGCAGTTGGAGGGGGCCAGAGACCCAGTACTTC.

This clone has only one observation. The V and J genes are TRBV7-2 and TRBJ1-5; D uncertain. Germline CDR1 is SGHTA and CDR2 is FQGNSA. The CDR3 contains 15 residues. The germline V and J ends were trimmed by 2 bases and 4 bases, with 12 bases remaining between them. The CDR3 reads CASSLFGTLNQPQHF. CDR3 DNA: TGTGCCAGCAGCTTATTCGGCACACTTAATCAGCCCCAGCATTTT.

In its sample, this clone was seen a few times. The chain joins TRBV3-1 (or the pseudogene TRBV3-2) to TRBJ1-6; 7 nucleotides align to TRBD1. V trimming: 5 bases; J trimming: 1 base; junction bases outside the gene matches: 8. CDR1 and CDR2 (germline): LGHDT, YNNKEL (reference sequence). CDR3 length: 17 amino acids. The CDR3 protein is CASSSPGQASYNSPLHF. The DNA for the CDR3 is TGTGCCAGCAGCTCCCCTGGACAGGCATCCTATAATTCACCCCTCCACTTT.

This clone was seen once. The gene calls are TRBV2 and TRBJ2-7; D possibly matches TRBD1 or TRBD2 (5 bases each). The ends were cut back, 1 base at V and 2 bases at J, with 12 bases in the middle. CDR3 size: 15 residues. The germline V gene has CDR1 SNHLY and CDR2 FYNNEI. The CDR3: CASSEGARETYEQYF. CDR3 nucleotide sequence: TGTGCCAGCAGTGAAGGGGCCAGGGAGACCTACGAGCAGTACTTC.

The CDR3 bases are TGTGCCACCACGCGTACTCAAGCGGGAGAGACCTACGAGCAGTACTTC. Translation: CATTRTQAGETYEQYF. This chain links TRBV19 with TRBJ2-7, with TRBD2 matching over 8 bases. The V gene end was trimmed by 10 bases and the J gene end by 2 bases; junction bases not matched to a gene: 16. This CDR3 region has 16 residues. Looked up from germline, CDR1 is LNHDA and CDR2 is SQIVND (reference sequence).

The CDR3 region has the DNA TGTGCCAGCAGTTCCCTGGGCGGAGGGGCTGAAGCTTTCTTT. Translated: CASSSLGGGAEAFF. V and J are TRBV7-9 and TRBJ1-1, with a weak D call TRBD1 (5 bases). In germline, CDR1 is SEHNR, CDR2 FQNEAQ (reference sequence). The CDR3 is made up of 14 amino acids. The V and J ends lost 6 bases and 6 bases respectively, with 17 bases between them.

The rearrangement links TRBV5-1 to TRBJ2-1, with a possible D match to TRBD2 (6 bases). CDR1 SGHRS and CDR2 YFSETQ come from the germline V gene. V lost 3 bases, J lost 1 base, and 11 bases lay in between. The CDR3 loop spans 15 amino acids. The CDR3 coding sequence is TGCGCCAGCAGCTACGGGGGTCTTTCCTACAATGAGCAGTTCTTC. Amino acids: CASSYGGLSYNEQFF. The whole variable domain, filled in from reference TRBV5-1 and TRBJ2-1, reads KAGVTQTPRYLIKTRGQQVTLSCSPISGHRSVSWYQQTPGQGLQFLFEYFSETQRNKGNFPGRFSGRQFSNSRSEMNVSTLELGDSALYLCASSYGGLSYNEQFFGPGTRLTVL.

This chain connects TRBV6-5 to TRBJ1-2; TRBD1 is a possible D gene (5 bases). Trimming took 1 base from V and 0 from J, leaving 12 bases between them. This CDR3 spans 16 amino acids. The germline V gene has CDR1 MNHEY and CDR2 SVGAGI. This CDR3 is CASSYWTSGPNYGYTF. The CDR3 coding sequence is TGTGCCAGCAGTTACTGGACGTCAGGGCCTAACTATGGCTACACCTTC.